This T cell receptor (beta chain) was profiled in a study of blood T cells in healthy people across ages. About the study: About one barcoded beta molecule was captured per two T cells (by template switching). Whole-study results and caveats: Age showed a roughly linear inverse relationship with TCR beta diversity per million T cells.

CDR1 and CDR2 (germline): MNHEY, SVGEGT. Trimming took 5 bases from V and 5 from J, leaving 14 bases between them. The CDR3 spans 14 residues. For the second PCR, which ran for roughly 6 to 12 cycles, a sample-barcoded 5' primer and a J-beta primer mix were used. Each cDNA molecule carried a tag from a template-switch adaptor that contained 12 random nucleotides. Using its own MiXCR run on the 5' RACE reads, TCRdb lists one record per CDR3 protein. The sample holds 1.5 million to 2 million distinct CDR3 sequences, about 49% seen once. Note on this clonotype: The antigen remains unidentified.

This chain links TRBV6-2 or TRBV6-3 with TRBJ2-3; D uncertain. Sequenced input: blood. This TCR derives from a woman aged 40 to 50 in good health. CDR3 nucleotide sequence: TGTGCCAGCAGTCGCCCTAGTTCCGGAGATACGCAGTATTTT. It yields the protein CASSRPSSGDTQYF.